The rows below give T cell receptor beta chains drawn from one sample of a study of monozygotic twins with inflammatory bowel disease. From its re-call of the 5' RACE reads, TCRdb lists each CDR3 protein once, without DNA. This sample's table has some 440,000 distinct CDR3 sequences. Sequencing input: blood. The receptors were sampled from a human donor with ulcerative colitis or Crohn's disease, or a healthy co-twin of an affected twin (not recorded which). The CDR3 runs from the conserved cysteine through the conserved F or W. The order of the fields is V gene, J gene, CDR3 protein.

v_gene: TRBV5-1; j_gene: TRBJ1-5; CDR3aa: CASSPATGSNQPQHF
v_gene: TRBV6-1; j_gene: TRBJ2-7; CDR3aa: CASSPGQAFNEQYF
v_gene: TRBV10-3; j_gene: TRBJ1-2; CDR3aa: CAITPREDTNYGYTF
v_gene: TRBV5-1; j_gene: TRBJ2-1; CDR3aa: CASSLAVLGVRDEQFF
v_gene: TRBV5-1; j_gene: TRBJ2-5; CDR3aa: CASSLVKPEETQYF
v_gene: TRBV10-3; j_gene: TRBJ2-7; CDR3aa: CAISGETSYEQYF
v_gene: TRBV20-1; j_gene: TRBJ1-1; CDR3aa: CSARDGSLNTEAFF
v_gene: TRBV7-2; j_gene: TRBJ1-1; CDR3aa: CASSLMVLNTEVFF
v_gene: TRBV19; j_gene: TRBJ2-1; CDR3aa: CASSSRDTGSYNEQFF
v_gene: TRBV20-1; j_gene: TRBJ1-1; CDR3aa: CSAVLPGTPNTEAFF
v_gene: TRBV5-1; j_gene: TRBJ2-5; CDR3aa: CASSLGAGTAIQETQYF
v_gene: TRBV21-1; j_gene: TRBJ1-2; CDR3aa: CASSGPYGYTF
v_gene: TRBV20-1; j_gene: TRBJ2-7; CDR3aa: CSASSPGQGSREQYF
v_gene: TRBV7-2; j_gene: TRBJ2-7; CDR3aa: CASSLVSGGRSEQYF
v_gene: TRBV2; j_gene: TRBJ2-7; CDR3aa: CASSERLGCEQYF
v_gene: TRBV25-1; j_gene: TRBJ2-1; CDR3aa: CATRARGEYNEQFF
v_gene: TRBV19; j_gene: TRBJ1-5; CDR3aa: CASSADSYYQPQHF
v_gene: TRBV20-1; j_gene: TRBJ2-1; CDR3aa: CSAVPPGGQGEQFF
v_gene: TRBV5-6; j_gene: TRBJ1-1; CDR3aa: CASSLWTGAGTEAFF
v_gene: TRBV19; j_gene: TRBJ1-2; CDR3aa: CASSAEIRTADNYGYTF
v_gene: TRBV6-2/TRBV6-3; j_gene: TRBJ2-1; CDR3aa: CASSNTDMGPKIVFF
v_gene: TRBV5-1; j_gene: TRBJ2-7; CDR3aa: CASSPGQGAYEQYF
v_gene: TRBV6-1; j_gene: TRBJ1-5; CDR3aa: CASRAGFEGGPQHF
v_gene: TRBV4-1; j_gene: TRBJ2-3; CDR3aa: CASSQDPAGVTSTDTQYF
v_gene: TRBV29-1; j_gene: TRBJ2-1; CDR3aa: CSDAHRNEQFF